Reported below is one T cell receptor beta chain. The sample belongs to a study of beta chain features in type 1 diabetes. The V end lost 5 bases, the J end lost 0 bases, and 20 bases lay between the germline ends. Germline CDR1 and CDR2: MNHEY and SMNVEV (reference sequence). This CDR3 comprises 18 residues. Via the markers CD45RO/CCR7/CD25/CD127/CD95/CD27, stem cell-like memory, regulatory, central memory and naive CD4+ cells were sorted. What was sequenced were expressed TCRB transcripts, since all of the isolated RNA had been reverse transcribed. Method: immunoSEQ multiplex PCR; TCRdb's copy keeps in-frame clones and lacks some. The sample includes 350,000 or so clones, around 20% of them seen just once.

The source material was naive CD4+ T cells from blood. This sequence joins TRBV27 and TRBJ1-5, with D perhaps TRBD1 (6 bases). The TCR was taken from a woman in her late teens or twenties in good health. The CDR3 DNA reads TGTGCCAGCAGTCTCTATTTAGAGGACAGTTATAGCAATCAGCCCCAGCATTTT. It yields the protein CASSLYLEDSYSNQPQHF.